One sample yielded the 5 T cell receptor beta chains listed below, sequenced in a study of blood T cell repertoires in COVID-19. Clones were read by immunoSEQ multiplex PCR, and TCRdb kept only the in-frame ones, dropping some. The sample holds a few hundred thousand clones, approximately 90% seen once. Sequencing was performed on PBMCs or T cells enriched from blood (not recorded which). The receptors shown here come from a man between 25 and 39 years old who had recovered from COVID-19.

V usage is TRBV6-5 and J usage is TRBJ2-1, with 12 bases fitting TRBD1. The CDR3 is 15 amino acids. The V gene's germline CDR1 is MNHEY and CDR2 SVGAGI. The V segment lost 8 bases and the J segment 5 bases; nucleotides outside the gene matches: 7. As DNA, the CDR3 is TGTGCCAGCCTAGCCGGGACAGGGGGCAACAATGAGCAGTTCTTC. Protein: CASLAGTGGNNEQFF.

This chain joins TRBV5-4 and TRBJ2-1, with D possibly matching TRBD1 (6 bases). The CDR3 length is 12 residues. Looked up from germline, CDR1 is SGHNT and CDR2 is YYREEE (reference sequence). V lost 4 bases and J 10 bases, leaving 12 bases between the germline ends. CDR3 region: CASSPGTKEQFF. The CDR3 coding sequence is TGTGCCAGCAGCCCAGGGACAAAGGAGCAGTTCTTC.

This sequence joins TRBV5-8 and TRBJ1-2, with no clear D. Germline V gene data show CDR1 as SGHTS and CDR2 as YDEGEE. The CDR3 is made up of 11 amino acids. V lost 6 bases to trimming and J lost 2 bases, with 5 bases between them. The CDR3 DNA sequence: TGTGCCAGCAACCAGAACTATGGCTACACCTTC. Its translation: CASNQNYGYTF.

The rearrangement links TRBV27 to TRBJ1-6; maybe TRBD1 (5 bases). CDR3 length: 15 residues. CDR1 and CDR2 from the germline V gene are MNHEY and SMNVEV (reference sequence). With 5 bases removed from V and 5 bases from J, the gap between germline ends came to 13 bases. CDR3: CASSVAGTHNSPLHF. CDR3 nucleotides: TGTGCCAGCAGTGTAGCCGGGACTCATAATTCACCCCTCCACTTT.

The chain carries TRBV7-9 and TRBJ2-3; 10 bases align to TRBD2. Per germline, CDR1 SEHNR and CDR2 FQNEAQ (reference sequence). Trimming removed 7 bases from V and 4 bases from J; junction bases left unmatched: 5. The CDR3 is 14 amino acids. CDR3 DNA sequence: TGTGCCAGCACTTATAGCGGGAGGTCAGATACGCAGTATTTT. This sequence encodes CASTYSGRSDTQYF.